The next 15 T cell receptor beta chains were all read from a single sample in a study of monozygotic twins with inflammatory bowel disease. After re-calling the 5' RACE reads, TCRdb lists one entry per CDR3 protein, DNA absent. The sample has 200,000 to 250,000 distinct CDR3 sequences. Sequencing input: blood. These receptors originate from a human donor with ulcerative colitis or Crohn's disease, or a healthy co-twin of an affected twin (not recorded which).

This sequence joins TRBV7-9 and TRBJ1-5. The V gene's germline CDR1 is SEHNR and CDR2 FQNEAQ (reference sequence). The CDR3 spans 12 residues. This CDR3 reads CASSLVGGPQHF. The entire variable domain, with the rest obtained from reference TRBV7-9 and TRBJ1-5, is as follows: DTGVSQNPRHKITKRGQNVTFRCDPISEHNRLYWYRQTLGQGPEFLTYFQNEAQLEKSRLLSDRFSAERPKGSFSTLEIQRTEQGDSAMYLCASSLVGGPQHFGDGTRLSIL.

This chain links TRBV6-1 with TRBJ1-1. Germline CDR1 MNHNS, CDR2 SASEGT. This CDR3 spans 13 amino acids. CDR3 in amino acids: CASRRTVNTEAFF.

The chain carries TRBV5-5 and TRBJ2-7; no DNA is available, so the TRBD1 call from TCRdb remains unchecked. Germline CDR1 is SGHKS and CDR2 is YYEKEE (reference sequence). The length of the CDR3 is 15 residues. The CDR3 here is CASSLVSGLGYEQYF.

J is TRBJ2-1 and V is TRBV5-1; TCRdb returns TRBD1, unconfirmable since there is no DNA. The length of the CDR3 is 16 residues. Germline V gene lookup returns CDR1 SGHRS and CDR2 YFSETQ. CDR3 residues: CASRRTAGALRDEQFF.

V gene TRBV7-2 combines with J gene TRBJ1-4. The CDR3 sequence is 12 residues long. The germline V gene has CDR1 SGHTA and CDR2 FQGNSA. The CDR3 loop is CASSLLSEKLFF.

The V call is TRBV29-1, the J call TRBJ1-1. The germline gives CDR1 SQVTM, CDR2 ANQGSEA. CDR3 size: 13 residues. The CDR3 protein is CSVRHRRNTEAFF.

V usage is TRBV11-1 and J usage is TRBJ2-1; as DNA is missing, the TRBD1 call by TCRdb cannot be tested. The germline gives CDR1 SGHAT, CDR2 FQDESV (reference sequence). CDR3 length: 18 amino acids. CDR3 sequence: CASSPRPTGTGLGDEQFF.

The V and J genes are TRBV28 and TRBJ2-7; the TCRdb D gene call, TRBD1, has no DNA to confirm it. CDR1 and CDR2 (germline): MDHEN, SYDVKM. The CDR3 totals 15 residues. CDR3 loop: CASSFPTGQTYEQYF. The entire variable domain, with the rest obtained from reference TRBV28 and TRBJ2-7, is as follows: DVKVTQSSRYLVKRTGEKVFLECVQDMDHENMFWYRQDPGLGLRLIYFSYDVKMKEKGDIPEGYSVSREKKERFSLILESASTNQTSMYLCASSFPTGQTYEQYFGPGTRLTVT.

The chain combines TRBV30 with TRBJ2-1; the D call from TCRdb, TRBD1, cannot be confirmed without DNA. Germline CDR1 GTSNPN, CDR2 SVGIG (reference sequence). The CDR3 extends over 13 amino acids. The CDR3 is CAWSPRGPDEQFF.

CDR3 sequence: CASSFWTTNEKLFF. The rearrangement joins TRBV5-5 to TRBJ1-4. The CDR3 sequence is 14 residues long. Looked up from germline, CDR1 is SGHKS and CDR2 is YYEKEE (reference sequence).

The CDR3 here is CASSMTGQTYNEQFF. V and J are TRBV5-4 and TRBJ2-1; no DNA is available, so the TRBD1 call from TCRdb remains unchecked. This CDR3 has 15 amino acids. Germline V lookup: CDR1 SGHNT, CDR2 YYREEE (reference sequence).

The V and J genes are TRBV18 and TRBJ2-7. This CDR3 has 17 residues. Germline V gene sequence: CDR1 KGHSH, CDR2 LQKENI. CDR3 residues: CASSPPIRGPSSYEQYF.

The CDR3 spells CASSPGLLVTDTQYF. The chain recombines TRBV7-9 with TRBJ2-3; TCRdb outputs TRBD2, but without DNA this stays unchecked. The CDR3 is 15 amino acids. Germline V CDR1 and CDR2: SEHNR, FQNEAQ (reference sequence).

This sequence joins TRBV11-1 and TRBJ1-1. CDR3 length: 19 amino acids. Germline V gene lookup returns CDR1 SGHAT and CDR2 FQDESV (reference sequence). CDR3: CASSLELGTSPPRGTEAFF.

The chain has TRBV29-1 and TRBJ1-1. The germline V gene has CDR1 SQVTM and CDR2 ANQGSEA. The CDR3 length is 13 residues. CDR3 residues: CSVEAGLYTEAFF.